The rows below give T cell receptor beta chains drawn from one sample of a study of siplizumab effects on memory and regulatory T cells. TCRdb's table, derived via immunoSEQ multiplex PCR, lists solely in-frame clones and lacks some. The data contain approximately 120,000 clones, 92% of them seen just once; the ten biggest clones take up 0.65% to 0.9%. The material sequenced was Tregs sorted from blood. The receptors originated from a human donor in good health. The CDR3 runs from the conserved cysteine through the conserved F or W. The D gene is left open where the match is weak. Not all rows give a size; the values are once, few, many and, for expanded clones, a class.

V gene	D gene	J gene	clone size	CDR3 protein	CDR3 DNA
TRBV15	-	TRBJ2-3	-	CATRRESTSTDTQYF	TGTGCCACTAGAAGGGAATCAACCTCAACAGATACGCAGTATTTC
TRBV30	-	TRBJ2-1	-	CAWSPLGLPTYNEQFF	TGTGCCTGGAGTCCGCTGGGACTCCCTACCTACAATGAGCAGTTCTTC
TRBV5-1	-	TRBJ1-2	-	CASSRELPPPLNYGYTF	TGCGCCAGCAGCCGGGAGCTGCCGCCGCCGTTAAACTATGGCTACACCTTC
TRBV5-1	-	TRBJ2-1	once	CASSLGSGPLEQFF	TGCGCCAGCAGCTTGGGGTCTGGTCCCCTTGAGCAGTTCTTC
TRBV7-2	TRBD2	TRBJ2-7	once	CASSSGLAGAAEQYF	TGTGCCAGCAGCTCCGGACTAGCGGGGGCGGCAGAGCAGTACTTC
TRBV30	-	TRBJ2-7	-	CAWSRGLYEQYF	TGTGCCTGGAGCCGGGGGCTCTACGAGCAGTACTTC
TRBV30	TRBD2	TRBJ2-3	-	CAWRGGELADTQYF	TGTGCCTGGAGGGGGGGGGAACTAGCGGATACGCAGTATTTT
TRBV15	-	TRBJ1-1	-	CATSRGFSTEAFF	TGTGCCACCAGCAGAGGATTTTCCACTGAAGCTTTCTTT
TRBV11-2	-	TRBJ2-4	-	CASSLDAPNIQYF	TGTGCCAGCAGCTTAGATGCACCTAACATTCAGTACTTC
TRBV12-5	TRBD1	TRBJ2-7	-	CASGLGVTGTVEQYF	TGTGCTAGTGGTTTGGGGGTAACAGGGACAGTCGAGCAGTACTTC
TRBV18	-	TRBJ1-2	-	CASSPGGVGYTF	TGTGCCAGCTCACCAGGGGGGGTTGGCTACACCTTC
TRBV5-1	-	TRBJ2-5	-	CASGRGGAQETQYF	TGCGCCAGCGGGCGAGGCGGGGCCCAAGAGACCCAGTACTTC
TRBV9	-	TRBJ2-5	-	CASSVGGIQETQYF	TGTGCCAGCAGCGTAGGGGGCATACAAGAGACCCAGTACTTC
TRBV19	-	TRBJ1-2	-	CASRNDKRGYTF	TGTGCCAGTAGGAATGATAAAAGGGGCTACACCTTC
TRBV7-2	-	TRBJ1-1	once	CASSLNGNTEAFF	TGTGCCAGCAGCTTAAACGGGAACACTGAAGCTTTCTTT
TRBV5-1	TRBD2	TRBJ2-3	-	CASSPGLAGGFTDTQYF	TGCGCCAGCAGCCCGGGACTAGCGGGGGGGTTCACAGATACGCAGTATTTT
TRBV25-1	-	TRBJ2-7	-	CASSERGSYEQYF	TGTGCCAGCAGTGAAAGGGGGTCCTACGAGCAGTACTTC
TRBV18	-	TRBJ2-3	-	CASSPPVTDTQYF	TGTGCCAGCTCACCACCTGTGACAGATACGCAGTATTTT
TRBV6-6	TRBD1	TRBJ2-7	once	CASETGGVSYEQYF	TGTGCCAGCGAAACAGGGGGAGTCTCCTACGAGCAGTACTTC
TRBV6-1	-	TRBJ2-7	-	CASSKGAQWYF	TGTGCCAGCAGTAAAGGGGCGCAGTGGTACTTC
TRBV2	-	TRBJ1-3	-	CASRQQGNTIYF	TGTGCCAGCAGACAACAGGGAAACACCATATATTTT
TRBV7-9	-	TRBJ2-3	-	CASSLGADTQYF	TGTGCCAGCAGCTTAGGGGCAGATACGCAGTATTTT
TRBV7-9	TRBD1	TRBJ2-4	-	CASSRGTGENIQYF	TGTGCCAGCAGCAGAGGGACAGGGGAAAACATTCAGTACTTC
TRBV27	TRBD2	TRBJ2-7	-	CASSLTGLAGGIESYEQYF	TGTGCCAGCAGTTTAACAGGACTAGCGGGGGGGATAGAATCCTACGAGCAGTACTTC
TRBV7-2	-	TRBJ2-3	-	CASSLSAGKDTQYF	TGTGCCAGCAGCTTATCGGCGGGTAAAGATACGCAGTATTTT
TRBV2	TRBD1	TRBJ1-6	-	CASSPNRGSSPLHF	TGTGCCAGCAGCCCCAACAGGGGTAGTTCACCCCTCCACTTT
TRBV5-1	-	TRBJ2-2	once	CASSWDLNTGELFF	TGCGCCAGCAGCTGGGACCTGAACACCGGGGAGCTGTTTTTT
TRBV7-2	TRBD2	TRBJ2-5	-	CASSLTSGGARETQYF	TGTGCCAGCAGCCTGACTAGCGGGGGGGCTCGAGAGACCCAGTACTTC
TRBV2	-	TRBJ2-3	-	CASTGVGSSTDTQYF	TGTGCCAGCACAGGGGTCGGGTCTAGCACAGATACGCAGTATTTT
TRBV19	-	TRBJ2-2	-	CASRYGTDTGELFF	TGTGCCAGTAGATACGGGACCGACACCGGGGAGCTGTTTTTT
TRBV5-1	-	TRBJ2-7	-	CASRRQNYEQYF	TGCGCCAGCCGGCGCCAGAACTACGAGCAGTACTTC
TRBV29-1	-	TRBJ1-1	-	CSVAKNTEAFF	TGCAGCGTGGCGAAAAACACTGAAGCTTTCTTT
TRBV13	TRBD1	TRBJ1-5	-	CASSLEGTGAQGKAQHF	TGTGCCAGCAGCTTAGAGGGGACAGGGGCCCAAGGTAAGGCCCAGCATTTT
TRBV5-6	TRBD1	TRBJ2-4	-	CASSTADRRKNIQYF	TGTGCCAGCAGCACCGCGGACAGGCGCAAAAACATTCAGTACTTC
TRBV5-4	TRBD1	TRBJ2-5	-	CASSLRAGQGALETQYF	TGTGCCAGCAGCTTGAGAGCAGGACAGGGGGCTTTAGAGACCCAGTACTTC
TRBV7-9	TRBD1	TRBJ2-2	-	CASSFSGTGGTGELFF	TGTGCCAGCAGCTTTTCCGGGACAGGGGGCACCGGGGAGCTGTTTTTT
TRBV11-2	-	TRBJ1-1	-	CASSSGMNTEAFF	TGTGCCAGCAGCTCCGGGATGAACACTGAAGCTTTCTTT
TRBV7-8	-	TRBJ2-5	-	CASSPRPWGPETQYF	TGTGCCAGCAGCCCCCGACCGTGGGGTCCCGAGACCCAGTACTTC
TRBV5-1	-	TRBJ1-1	few	CASMYGPNTEAFF	TGCGCCAGCATGTACGGGCCGAACACTGAAGCTTTCTTT
TRBV20-1	-	TRBJ2-1	-	CSARESGEQFF	TGCAGTGCTAGAGAGTCCGGTGAGCAGTTCTTC
TRBV29-1	TRBD1	TRBJ1-2	-	CSVPQGIGYGYTF	TGCAGCGTCCCACAGGGGATCGGCTATGGCTACACCTTC
TRBV4-2	-	TRBJ2-2	-	CASSQISVIGELFF	TGTGCCAGCAGCCAAATCTCGGTAATCGGGGAGCTGTTTTTT
TRBV7-8	-	TRBJ2-7	once	CASSLSGYEQYF	TGTGCCAGCAGCTTAAGCGGATACGAGCAGTACTTC
TRBV18	TRBD1	TRBJ1-4	-	CASSSTGVSGEKLFF	TGTGCCAGCTCATCTACAGGGGTTTCGGGTGAAAAACTGTTTTTT
TRBV5-6	-	TRBJ1-2	once	CASSPDSNYGYTF	TGTGCCAGCAGCCCCGACAGTAACTATGGCTACACCTTC
TRBV4-1	TRBD2	TRBJ2-5	-	CASSQDRRTSGTQYF	TGCGCCAGCAGCCAAGATCGCCGGACTAGCGGGACCCAGTACTTC
TRBV19	-	TRBJ2-7	-	CASKARTAYEQYF	TGTGCCAGTAAGGCAAGGACAGCTTACGAGCAGTACTTC